The 7 T cell receptor beta chains listed next were all sequenced from one sample in a study of T cells in Graves' hyperthyroidism and ophthalmopathy. Amplification yielded TCR beta CDR3 regions, with RNA transcripts as the source. The HTBI primer set was used in a first-round RT-PCR of the TCR CDR3. TCRdb re-called the multiplex PCR reads through MiXCR, storing one row per CDR3 protein. Altogether around 340,000 distinct CDR3 sequences are present, roughly 15% being singletons, with the ten largest covering approximately 33%. The sequenced material came from blood. The receptors stem from a woman younger than 45 with Graves' hyperthyroidism that later progressed to Graves' ophthalmopathy.

The sample holds many counts of this clonotype. This chain links TRBV12-3 or TRBV12-4 with TRBJ2-2; D is uncertain. V was shortened by 3 bases and J by 6 bases, with 17 bases between the two germline ends. This CDR3 has 16 residues. CDR3 amino acids: CASSFVSLGSSGELFF. CDR3 DNA: TGTGCCAGCAGTTTCGTATCTCTGGGGTCCTCCGGGGAGCTGTTTTTT.

This clonotype was recorded many times. The V and J genes are TRBV28 and TRBJ1-1, with a weak D call TRBD1 (5 bases). V lost 6 bases to trimming and J lost 0 bases, with 8 bases between them. CDR3 length: 13 residues. The germline CDR1 and CDR2 sequences are MDHEN and SYDVKM. In DNA, the CDR3 is TGTGCCAGCAGCGGGGCATTGAACACTGAAGCTTTCTTT. This gives the protein CASSGALNTEAFF.

The CDR3 nucleotides are TGTGCCAGCAGCCCTCACCCGGACACTAGCACAGATACGCAGTATTTT. Amino acids: CASSPHPDTSTDTQYF. The rearrangement joins TRBV7-9 to TRBJ2-3; D is perhaps TRBD1 (5 bases). This CDR3 is 16 amino acids long. V was cut by 5 bases and J by 0 bases, with 15 bases left in between. Germline V gene data show CDR1 as SEHNR and CDR2 as FQNEAQ (reference sequence).

This clonotype was seen ten or more times. The chain carries TRBV28 and TRBJ1-1, with a possible D match to TRBD1 (5 bases). The CDR3 has 15 residues. Germline V CDR1 and CDR2: MDHEN, SYDVKM. Trimming removed 5 bases at V and 2 bases at J, with 15 bases between. This CDR3 is CASSPQTVINTEAFF. The CDR3 nucleotides are TGTGCCAGCAGTCCCCAGACAGTTATAAACACTGAAGCTTTCTTT.

This clonotype was seen just once. The CDR3 DNA sequence: TGTGCCAGTAGCAGACAGGGCTACGGGGATACGCAGTATTTT. This gives the protein CASSRQGYGDTQYF. The chain combines TRBV6-2 or TRBV6-3 with TRBJ2-3; 7 bases map to TRBD1. With V trimmed by 9 bases and J by 6 bases, 12 bases remained unmatched. CDR3 length equals 14 residues. Germline assignment: CDR1 MNHEY and CDR2 SVGEGT.

This clonotype came up a few times. V is TRBV3-1 and J is TRBJ2-2, with TRBD1 identical over 9 bases. Trimming at V came to 1 base and at J to 6 bases, leaving 6 bases not matched to a gene. This CDR3 contains 16 residues. Germline-derived CDR1 and CDR2 are LGHDT and YNNKEL (reference sequence). This CDR3 reads CASSQATGGMAGELFF. CDR3 bases: TGTGCCAGCAGCCAAGCGACAGGGGGTATGGCCGGGGAGCTGTTTTTT.

The chain links TRBV27 to TRBJ1-5; no clear D gene. There are 13 residues in the CDR3. Trimming stripped 5 bases from V and 6 bases from J, with 11 bases between. CDR1 and CDR2 from the germline V gene are MNHEY and SMNVEV (reference sequence). The CDR3 bases are TGTGCCAGCAGTCCCCCAGGAGTTCAGCCCCAGCATTTT. It specifies CASSPPGVQPQHF.